The 24 T cell receptor beta chains below come from one sample, sequenced in a study of regulatory T cells in long-lasting Graves disease (dated by TCRdb to the early 2020s). In the paper's terms, the time point label means: newly diagnosed GD, antithyroid drugs for less than 3 months. For both TCR sequencing and RNA sequencing, RNA was extracted from PBMCs in TRIzol. The protocol used for the library was multiplex PCR. The sample was run on an Illumina HiSeq 4000. iRepertoire HTBI primers and Arm-PCR amplification of CDR3 regions were used to construct TCR beta libraries. TCRdb reanalyzed the raw reads on its own, using fastp at Q25 for trimming and MiXCR for clone calling, and kept in-frame beta chains. Identical CDR3 protein sequences are pooled into one entry, listed with their most common genes and DNA. Within this sample are about 360,000 distinct CDR3 sequences, with around 15% of them counted one time only. Over 20% of the sample rests with the top ten.

The same sample was also studied in work on T cells in Graves' hyperthyroidism and ophthalmopathy.

Source: peripheral blood mononuclear cells (PBMCs), taken at new diagnosis, from a patient treated with antithyroid drugs. Receptors originate from a woman between 18 and 30 years old with Graves disease. Donor details come from another sample of the same person, matched by shared clones.

The chain joins TRBV9 to TRBJ2-2; weak D call: TRBD2 (6 bases). Germline V gene data show CDR1 as SGDLS and CDR2 as YYNGEE. The CDR3 loop spans 15 amino acids. V lost 4 bases, J lost 5 bases, and 15 bases lay in between. CDR3 region: CASSPRLVETGELFF. The CDR3 DNA sequence: TGTGCCAGCAGCCCGAGACTAGTAGAAACCGGGGAGCTGTTTTTT. The full variable domain, with the rest looked up from reference TRBV9 and TRBJ2-2, is DSGVTQTPKHLITATGQRVTLRCSPRSGDLSVYWYQQSLDQGLQFLIQYYNGEERAKGNILERFSAQQFPDLHSELNLSSLELGDSALYFCASSPRLVETGELFFGEGSRLTVL.

V is TRBV9 and J is TRBJ1-1; the D is unclear. Trimming took 0 bases from V and 4 from J, leaving 10 bases between them. The CDR3 has 14 amino acids. Germline CDR1 SGDLS, CDR2 YYNGEE. The CDR3 loop is CASSVGSGSTEAFF. The CDR3 DNA is TGTGCCAGCAGCGTAGGGTCGGGGAGCACTGAAGCTTTCTTT.

As regards this clonotype: A much larger clone sits a single nucleotide away, making a read error possible. J is TRBJ1-2 and V is TRBV3-1; D is undetermined. Germline CDR1 LGHDT, CDR2 YNNKEL (reference sequence). V was cut by 1 base and J by 8 bases, with 14 bases left in between. The CDR3 totals 14 residues. Written as DNA, the CDR3 is TGTGCCAGCAGCCAAGGAGCCAGCCTCGGGGGCTACACCTTC. It encodes CASSQGASLGGYTF.

This clonotype was observed a few times. V usage is TRBV2 and J usage is TRBJ1-5; TRBD1 matches at 9 bases. Germline values: CDR1 SNHLY, CDR2 FYNNEI. Trimming removed 1 base from V and 4 bases from J; junction bases left unmatched: 8. This CDR3 is built from 17 residues. The CDR3 DNA sequence: TGTGCCAGCAGTGAAGTTTGGGTACAGGGGGCAAATCAGCCCCAGCATTTT. Protein product: CASSEVWVQGANQPQHF.

This clonotype showed up many times. The genes are TRBV12-3 or TRBV12-4 and TRBJ2-2; D is possibly TRBD2 (6 bases). The CDR3 consists of 15 residues. Between the trimmed V and J ends, which lost 3 bases and 1 base, there was a span of 9 bases. The CDR3 nucleotides are TGTGCCAGCAGTTTCGGGACTCTGAACACCGGGGAGCTGTTTTTT. Protein product: CASSFGTLNTGELFF.

This clonotype has a count of ten or more. The chain combines TRBV5-1 with TRBJ1-2; 9 bases align to TRBD1. The CDR3 loop spans 15 amino acids. The germline V gene encodes CDR1 SGHRS and CDR2 YFSETQ. With 2 bases clipped from V and 6 bases from J, the junction kept 8 bases outside the gene matches. The CDR3 is CASSLQGAGGDGYTF. CDR3 bases: TGCGCCAGCAGCTTACAGGGGGCCGGTGGTGATGGCTACACCTTC.

There are many counts of this clonotype. V and J are TRBV30 and TRBJ2-3, with 9 bases that match TRBD2. The CDR3 has 13 residues. V dropped 5 bases and J dropped 2; count of bases not matched to a gene: 2. Germline-derived CDR1 and CDR2 are GTSNPN and SVGIG (reference sequence). The CDR3 DNA reads as TGTGCCTGGCAGCGGGAGGTCACAGATACGCAGTATTTT. It yields the protein CAWQREVTDTQYF.

This clonotype was counted many times. The chain carries TRBV3-1 and TRBJ2-5; no definite D call. With 1 base removed from V and 5 bases from J, the gap between germline ends came to 5 bases. The germline CDR1 and CDR2 sequences are LGHDT and YNNKEL (reference sequence). This CDR3 is built from 12 residues. This CDR3 reads CASSQVDETQYF. The CDR3 DNA reads TGTGCCAGCAGCCAAGTCGATGAGACCCAGTACTTC.

Only a few counts were recorded for this clonotype. The J gene is TRBJ2-2, the V gene TRBV29-1; 7 positions agree with TRBD1. After removal of 6 bases from V and 0 bases from J, the junction contained 4 bases not matched to a gene. The CDR3 has 14 amino acids. Germline V CDR1 and CDR2: SQVTM, ANQGSEA. The CDR3 DNA reads TGCAGCGTGAGGACAGGAACGAACACCGGGGAGCTGTTTTTT. It is translated as CSVRTGTNTGELFF.

There are a few counts of this clonotype. The chain recombines TRBV29-1 with TRBJ2-2; TRBD2 aligns across 8 bases. The CDR3 consists of 15 residues. Per germline, CDR1 SQVTM and CDR2 ANQGSEA. The V segment lost 3 bases and the J segment 3 bases; nucleotides outside the gene matches: 6. Here the CDR3 reads CSVDFRGGYTGELFF. The CDR3 DNA reads TGCAGCGTTGATTTCCGGGGGGGCTACACCGGGGAGCTGTTTTTT.

This clonotype was seen a handful of times. The chain has TRBV30 and TRBJ1-3; D is possibly TRBD1 (5 bases). This CDR3 has 14 amino acids. Germline V gene data show CDR1 as GTSNPN and CDR2 as SVGIG (reference sequence). V gave up 1 base and J gave up 3 bases, with 10 bases separating them. For the CDR3, the DNA is TGTGCCTGGAGTGAAGGGGTCGGTGGAAACACCATATATTTT. It encodes CAWSEGVGGNTIYF.

The genes are TRBV30 and TRBJ2-2; tentative D call: TRBD2 (7 bases). Deletions cut 0 bases from V and 7 bases from J, with 15 bases between. The CDR3 extends over 15 amino acids. Looked up from germline, CDR1 is GTSNPN and CDR2 is SVGIG (reference sequence). CDR3 nucleotides: TGTGCCTGGAGTGTCGGCGGGGGCGCCGTCGGGGAGCTGTTTTTT. This encodes CAWSVGGGAVGELFF.

This clonotype was seen more than once but under ten times. The chain recombines TRBV20-1 with TRBJ1-6; no reliable D call. Looked up from germline, CDR1 is DFQATT and CDR2 is SNEGSKA (reference sequence). V was pared by 2 bases and J by 6 bases, with 17 bases between. This CDR3 contains 16 residues. The chain's CDR3 is CSARPPWGAANSPLHF. CDR3 nucleotide sequence: TGCAGTGCTAGACCCCCGTGGGGAGCAGCTAATTCACCCCTCCACTTT.

In this sample, this clonotype turned up many times. In DNA form, the CDR3 reads TGCAGTGCTCCCCCGACCGCGAGGGTTTCCTACGAGCAGTACTTC. Its translation is CSAPPTARVSYEQYF. This chain connects TRBV20-1 to TRBJ2-7, with D tentatively TRBD2 (5 bases). The V end was cut by 5 bases, the J end by 1 base, with 18 bases between. This CDR3 is 15 amino acids long. CDR1 is DFQATT, CDR2 SNEGSKA, per germline (reference sequence).

This clonotype was picked up many times. The chain joins TRBV12-3 or TRBV12-4 to TRBJ2-1, with D maybe TRBD1 (6 bases). The V and J ends lost 6 bases and 5 bases respectively, with 14 bases between them. The CDR3 sequence is 14 residues long. The CDR3 region has the DNA TGTGCCAGCAGCCCGGGACAAATTAACAATGAGCAGTTCTTC. Translated, it gives CASSPGQINNEQFF.

The genes are TRBV6-9 and TRBJ1-1; TRBD1 matches 9 bases. The CDR3 runs 17 residues. V lost 3 bases, J lost 2 bases, and 10 bases stayed unmatched. The V gene's germline CDR1 is MNHGY and CDR2 SVAAGI. The CDR3 loop is CASSYSWDRAPNTEAFF. In DNA, the CDR3 is TGTGCCAGCAGTTACTCCTGGGACAGGGCTCCTAACACTGAAGCTTTCTTT.

This clonotype was seen many times. This rearrangement joins TRBV11-2 to TRBJ2-1; 13 nucleotides align to TRBD2. The CDR3 consists of 21 residues. Germline assignment: CDR1 SGHAT and CDR2 FQNNGV. V trimming: 0 bases; J trimming: 7 bases; junction bases outside the gene matches: 18. The chain's CDR3 is CASSLDQGGGTSGGAKNEQFF. In DNA form, the CDR3 reads TGTGCCAGCAGCTTAGATCAGGGAGGAGGAACTAGCGGGGGGGCCAAGAATGAGCAGTTCTTC.

The sample holds many counts of this clonotype. The chain carries TRBV3-1 and TRBJ2-5; D not certain. Germline V gene data show CDR1 as LGHDT and CDR2 as YNNKEL (reference sequence). V lost 0 bases, J lost 5 bases, and 10 bases lay in between. The length of the CDR3 is 14 residues. The CDR3 protein is CASSQEIIPETQYF. CDR3 in DNA: TGTGCCAGCAGCCAAGAAATCATTCCCGAGACCCAGTACTTC.

V is TRBV6-2 or TRBV6-3 and J is TRBJ1-5; no clear D. V was pared by 5 bases and J by 12 bases, with 14 bases between. CDR3 length: 12 amino acids. Germline values: CDR1 MNHEY, CDR2 SVGEGT. CDR3 nucleotide sequence: TGTGCCAGCAGTGGATCCCTCGGGGTCCAGCATTTT. Protein sequence: CASSGSLGVQHF.

This clonotype was seen many times. V is TRBV7-2 and J is TRBJ2-1; D is undetermined. V was trimmed by 3 bases and J by 6 bases, leaving 12 bases between them. The germline V gene has CDR1 SGHTA and CDR2 FQGNSA. CDR3 length: 14 residues. For the CDR3, the DNA is TGTGCCAGCAGCTTCCAAGCAGGAGCCAATGAGCAGTTCTTC. Translating gives CASSFQAGANEQFF.

This clonotype was seen only a few times. Here the CDR3 reads CSARDPGRYEQYF. DNA of the CDR3: TGCAGTGCTAGAGATCCCGGACGCTACGAGCAGTACTTC. J is TRBJ2-7 and V is TRBV20-1; the D is unclear. Deletions cut 0 bases from V and 3 bases from J, with 9 bases between. Germline V gene lookup returns CDR1 DFQATT and CDR2 SNEGSKA (reference sequence). The CDR3 extends over 13 amino acids.

Concerning this clonotype: A much more abundant neighbour one base away suggests this may be a read error. The genes are TRBV11-2 and TRBJ1-2; TRBD1 matches 7 bases. In germline, CDR1 is SGHAT, CDR2 FQNNGV. CDR3 length equals 14 residues. The CDR3 loop reads CASSLEGGDYGYPF. The DNA of the CDR3 is TGTGCCAGCAGCTTAGAAGGGGGCGACTATGGCTACCCCTTC. Filled out from reference TRBV11-2 and TRBJ1-2, the complete variable domain reads EAGVAQSPRYKIIEKRQSVAFWCNPISGHATLYWYQQILGQGPKLLIQFQNNGVVDDSQLPKDRFSAERLKGVDSTLKIQPAKLEDSAVYLCASSLEGGDYGYPFGSGTRLTVV.

This chain joins TRBV5-6 and TRBJ2-7, with 10 positions matching TRBD2. CDR1 is SGHDT, CDR2 YYEEEE, per germline. V trimming: 2 bases; J trimming: 5 bases; junction bases outside the gene matches: 4. The CDR3 loop spans 14 amino acids. In DNA form, the CDR3 reads TGTGCCAGCAGCTTCGTCCTAGCGGGAGACGAGCAGTACTTC. This sequence encodes CASSFVLAGDEQYF. Variable domain in full (rest from reference TRBV5-6 and TRBJ2-7): DAGVTQSPTHLIKTRGQQVTLRCSPKSGHDTVSWYQQALGQGPQFIFQYYEEEERQRGNFPDRFSGHQFPNYSSELNVNALLLGDSALYLCASSFVLAGDEQYFGPGTRLTVT.

This clonotype was recorded many times. The CDR3 protein is CASSLFDTQYF. The CDR3 nucleotides read TGTGCCAGCAGTTTGTTTGATACGCAGTATTTT. The V call is TRBV28, the J call TRBJ2-3; unclear D gene. The CDR3 has 11 residues. In germline, CDR1 is MDHEN, CDR2 SYDVKM. Trimming cost V 3 bases and J 6 bases, with 4 bases left between them.